This TCR beta chain is drawn from a study of molecular identifiers for immune sequencing clone quantification (dated by TCRdb to the late 2010s). Regarding the study in general: For a replicate experiment, the RNA from either 20,000 or 100,000 naive CD8 T cells was divided into five aliquots, and four of those aliquots went on to sequencing. CD8 T cells were used in a methods study to benchmark molecular-identifier clustering-based TCR repertoire sequencing (MIDCIRS) and TCR RNA copy counting. Broader findings and caveats from the paper: The naive libraries included spiked-in Jurkat TCR RNA (roughly 9 copies' worth), and this RNA is not part of the donor repertoire. Clones above 20 RNA copies held over 97% of molecules in CMV-specific effector cells but under 1% in naive cells. A single cell's worth of spiked-in Jurkat TCR RNA was reported detectable even among one million naive CD8 T cells. Without barcode sub-clustering, chimeric consensus sequences inflated TCR diversity; chimeras reached as high as 47%. Modeling indicated about 3 TCR RNA copies recovered per cell, compared with about ten by digital PCR, which implies a capture efficiency of approximately 30%. Highly expanded clone sizes could be underestimated because identical TCR molecules may share a barcode.

Library preparation employed PCR. The sample was run on an Illumina HiSeq 4000. Bulk TCR libraries were generated as previously described, with the TCR primers listed in Table S5 used. Total RNA was purified with the Qiagen AllPrep DNA/RNA kit. Before analysis, reads from multiple sequencing runs of one library were combined. In the source study's methods: Reads were retained only if their TCR constant sequence matched exactly, and those retained reads were trimmed to 150 nt and grouped according to their 12-nt molecular barcodes. Within each barcode group, reads were sub-clustered at a 15% Levenshtein threshold, and quality-weighted consensus sequences were built per RNA molecule. Non-functional sequences were filtered out, along with any lower-count sequence sitting one edit away from another sequence. Based on fitting two negative binomial distributions, any barcode sub-cluster with under 20% of the maximum read count was discarded. TCRdb trimmed public reads at Q25 via fastp, called clones via MiXCR and kept in-frame beta chains. Here each entry gathers all rows of one CDR3 protein and keeps the most common genes and DNA. TCRdb, not the authors, supplied the V and J calls. This sample gives approximately 670,000 distinct CDR3 sequences in total; about 20% of them show up just once. Together, the top ten hold roughly 0.85% of the sample.

The germline V gene specifies MNHEY as CDR1 and SVGAGI as CDR2. V has 8 bases trimmed and J has 2 bases trimmed; junction bases matching no gene number 4. The CDR3 numbers 13 residues from cysteine through phenylalanine. The only DNA kept is the CDR3, 39 bases in frame from the first base. Naive CD8 T cell libraries were made from approximately 20,000 to 1,000,000 sorted cells using 10%, 30% or 50% of purified RNA. Naive CD8 T cells, defined as CD8+CD4-CCR7+CD45RA+, were FACS-sorted into RLT Plus buffer on a BD FACSAria II. To test detection sensitivity, Jurkat RNA equivalent to ten TCR copies was spiked into samples of about 19,000-1,100,000 naive CD8 T cells. Enrichment of CD8 T cells was performed with RosetteSep CD8+ T Cell Enrichment Cocktail and Ficoll-Paque, after which ACK red cell lysis was carried out. This clonotype came up many times. Its antigen is unknown. Base qualities are not at hand, and no much larger clone is one base apart.

The specimen was naive CD8+ T cells from blood, with Jurkat cell RNA spiked in. The cell subset or site label for this specimen denotes: FACS-sorted CD8+CD4-CCR7+CD45RA+ naive T cells. This clonotype was sampled from a human donor in good health. Some libraries in this study had Jurkat cell RNA spiked in. The sequence links TRBV6-5 to TRBJ1-2, and 8 junctional nucleotides match TRBD1. The CDR3 is CASAGGANYGYTF. The DNA sequence reads TGTGCCAGCGCAGGGGGCGCCAACTATGGCTACACCTTC.